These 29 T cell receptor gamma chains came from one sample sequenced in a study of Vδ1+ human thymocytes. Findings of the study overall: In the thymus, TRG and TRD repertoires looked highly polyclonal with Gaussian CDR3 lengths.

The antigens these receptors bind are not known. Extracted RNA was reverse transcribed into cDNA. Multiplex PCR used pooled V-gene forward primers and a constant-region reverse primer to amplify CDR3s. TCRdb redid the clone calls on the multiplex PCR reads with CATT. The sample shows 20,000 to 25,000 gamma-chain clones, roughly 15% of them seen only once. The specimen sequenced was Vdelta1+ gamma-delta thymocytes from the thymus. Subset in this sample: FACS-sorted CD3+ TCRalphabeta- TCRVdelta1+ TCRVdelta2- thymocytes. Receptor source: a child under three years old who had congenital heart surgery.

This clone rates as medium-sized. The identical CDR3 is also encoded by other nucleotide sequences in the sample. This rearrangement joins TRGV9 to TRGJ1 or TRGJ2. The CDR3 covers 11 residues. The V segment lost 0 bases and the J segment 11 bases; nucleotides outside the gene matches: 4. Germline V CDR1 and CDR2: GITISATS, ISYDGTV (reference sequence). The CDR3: CALWEVREKLF. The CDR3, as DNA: TGTGCCTTGTGGGAGGTGCGAGAGAAACTCTTT.

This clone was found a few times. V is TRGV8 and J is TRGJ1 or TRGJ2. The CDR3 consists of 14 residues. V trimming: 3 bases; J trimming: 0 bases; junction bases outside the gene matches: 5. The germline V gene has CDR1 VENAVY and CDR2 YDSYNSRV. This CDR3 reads CATWDLSNYYKKLF. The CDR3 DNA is TGTGCCACCTGGGATCTATCGAATTATTATAAGAAACTCTTT.

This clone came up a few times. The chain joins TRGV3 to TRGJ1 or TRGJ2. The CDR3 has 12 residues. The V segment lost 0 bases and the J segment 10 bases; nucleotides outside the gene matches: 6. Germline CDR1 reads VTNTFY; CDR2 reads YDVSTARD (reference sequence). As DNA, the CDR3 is TGTGCCACCTGGGACAGGCGTGGGAAGAAACTCTTT. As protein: CATWDRRGKKLF.

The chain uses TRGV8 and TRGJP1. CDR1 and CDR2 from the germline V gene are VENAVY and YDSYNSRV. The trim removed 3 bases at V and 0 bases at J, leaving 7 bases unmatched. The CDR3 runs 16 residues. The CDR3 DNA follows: TGTGCCACCTGGGATGAGTCGTATACCACTGGTTGGTTCAAGATATTT. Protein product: CATWDESYTTGWFKIF.

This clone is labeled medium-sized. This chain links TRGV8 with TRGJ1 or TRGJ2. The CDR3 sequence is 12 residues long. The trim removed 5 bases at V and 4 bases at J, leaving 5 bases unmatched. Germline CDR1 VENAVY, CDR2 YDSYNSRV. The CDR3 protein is CATWAKYYKKLF. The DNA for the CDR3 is TGTGCCACCTGGGCGAAGTATTATAAGAAACTCTTT.

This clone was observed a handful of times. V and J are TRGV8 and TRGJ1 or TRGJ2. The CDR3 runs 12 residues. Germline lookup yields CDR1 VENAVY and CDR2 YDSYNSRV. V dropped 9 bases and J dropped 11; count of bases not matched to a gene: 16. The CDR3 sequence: CATTFGIIQKLF. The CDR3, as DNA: TGTGCCACCACATTCGGGATTATCCAGAAACTCTTT.

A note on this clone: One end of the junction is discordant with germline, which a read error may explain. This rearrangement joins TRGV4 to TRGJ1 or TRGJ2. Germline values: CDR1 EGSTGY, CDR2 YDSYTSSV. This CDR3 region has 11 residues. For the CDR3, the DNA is TGTGCCAACTGGGAATTGCGTAAGAAACTCTTT. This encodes CANWELRKKLF.

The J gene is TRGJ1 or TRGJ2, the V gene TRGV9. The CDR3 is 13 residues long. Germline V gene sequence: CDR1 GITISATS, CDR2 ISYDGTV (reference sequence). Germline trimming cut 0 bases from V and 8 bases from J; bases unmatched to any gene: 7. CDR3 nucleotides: TGTGCCTTGTGGGAGGTGAAGGGCGATAAGAAACTCTTT. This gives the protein CALWEVKGDKKLF.

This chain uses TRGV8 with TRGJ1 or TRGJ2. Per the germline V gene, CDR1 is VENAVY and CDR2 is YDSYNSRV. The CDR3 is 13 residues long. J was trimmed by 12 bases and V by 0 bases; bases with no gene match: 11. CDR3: CATWDRHEGRKLF. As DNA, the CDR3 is TGTGCCACCTGGGATAGGCACGAAGGCAGGAAACTCTTT.

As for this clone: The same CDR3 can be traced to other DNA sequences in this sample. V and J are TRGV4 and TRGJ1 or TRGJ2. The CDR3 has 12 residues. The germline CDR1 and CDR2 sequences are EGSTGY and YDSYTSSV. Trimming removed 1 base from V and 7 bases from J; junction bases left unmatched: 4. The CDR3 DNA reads TGTGCCACCTGGGATGGTCCCTATAAGAAACTCTTT. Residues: CATWDGPYKKLF.

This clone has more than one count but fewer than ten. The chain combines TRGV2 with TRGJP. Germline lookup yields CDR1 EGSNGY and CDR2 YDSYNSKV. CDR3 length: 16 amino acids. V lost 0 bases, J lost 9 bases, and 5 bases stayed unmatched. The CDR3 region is CATWDGRVLGKKIKVF. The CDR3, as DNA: TGTGCCACCTGGGACGGGCGGGTGTTGGGCAAAAAAATCAAGGTATTT.

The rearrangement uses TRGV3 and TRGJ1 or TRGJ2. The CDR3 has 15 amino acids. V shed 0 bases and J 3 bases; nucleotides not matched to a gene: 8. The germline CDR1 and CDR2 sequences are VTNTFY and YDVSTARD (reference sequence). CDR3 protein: CATWDRLEGYYKKLF. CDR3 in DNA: TGTGCCACCTGGGACAGGCTTGAGGGTTATTATAAGAAACTCTTT.

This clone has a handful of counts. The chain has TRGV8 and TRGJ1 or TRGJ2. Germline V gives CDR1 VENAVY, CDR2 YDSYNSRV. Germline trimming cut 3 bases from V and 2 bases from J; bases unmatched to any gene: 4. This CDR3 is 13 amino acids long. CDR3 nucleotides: TGTGCCACCTGGGATTCCCATTATTATAAGAAACTCTTT. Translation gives CATWDSHYYKKLF.

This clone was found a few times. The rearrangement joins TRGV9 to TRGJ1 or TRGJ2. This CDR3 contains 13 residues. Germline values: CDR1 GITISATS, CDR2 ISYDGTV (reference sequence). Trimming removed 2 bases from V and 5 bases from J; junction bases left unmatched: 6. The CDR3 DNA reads TGTGCCTTGTGGGAGGCCCATGATTATAAGAAACTCTTT. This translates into CALWEAHDYKKLF.

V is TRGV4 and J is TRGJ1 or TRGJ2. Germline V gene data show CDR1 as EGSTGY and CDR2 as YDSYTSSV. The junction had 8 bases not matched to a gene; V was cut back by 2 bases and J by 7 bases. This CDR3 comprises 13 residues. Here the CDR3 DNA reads TGTGCCACCTGGGATGAGGGGCCCTATAAGAAACTCTTT. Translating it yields CATWDEGPYKKLF.

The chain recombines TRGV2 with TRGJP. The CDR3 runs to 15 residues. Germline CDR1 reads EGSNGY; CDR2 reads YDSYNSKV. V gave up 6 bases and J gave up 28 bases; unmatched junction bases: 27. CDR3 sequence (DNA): TGTGCCACCTGGTCAAAAGAGTTGGGCAAAAAAATAAATGTATTT. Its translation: CATWSKELGKKINVF.

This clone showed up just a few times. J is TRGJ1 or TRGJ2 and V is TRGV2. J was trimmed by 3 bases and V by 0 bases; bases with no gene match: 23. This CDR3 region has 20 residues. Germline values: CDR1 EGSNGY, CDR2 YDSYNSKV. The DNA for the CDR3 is TGTGCCACCTGGGACGGGCCGAAAATCTTCATGAGGTGTTGTTATTATAAGAAACTCTTT. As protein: CATWDGPKIFMRCCYYKKLF.

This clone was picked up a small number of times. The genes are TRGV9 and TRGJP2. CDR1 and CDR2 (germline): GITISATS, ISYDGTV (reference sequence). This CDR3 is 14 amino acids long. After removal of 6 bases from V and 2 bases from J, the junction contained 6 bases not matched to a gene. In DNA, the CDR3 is TGTGCCTTGTGGAAGAAAAGTAGTGATTGGATCAAGACGTTT. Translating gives CALWKKSSDWIKTF.

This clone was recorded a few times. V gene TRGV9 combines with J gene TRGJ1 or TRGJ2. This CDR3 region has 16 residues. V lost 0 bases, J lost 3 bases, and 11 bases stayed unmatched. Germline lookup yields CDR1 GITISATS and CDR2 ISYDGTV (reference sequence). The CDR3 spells CALWEVPVFRYYKKLF. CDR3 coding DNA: TGTGCCTTGTGGGAGGTGCCCGTGTTTCGTTATTATAAGAAACTCTTT.

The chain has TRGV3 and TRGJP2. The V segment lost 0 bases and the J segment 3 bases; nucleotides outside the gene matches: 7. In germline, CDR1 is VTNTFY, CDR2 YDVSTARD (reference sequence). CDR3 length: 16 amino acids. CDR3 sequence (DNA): TGTGCCACCTGGGACAGGCCAGGTCGTAGTGATTGGATCAAGACGTTT. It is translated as CATWDRPGRSDWIKTF.

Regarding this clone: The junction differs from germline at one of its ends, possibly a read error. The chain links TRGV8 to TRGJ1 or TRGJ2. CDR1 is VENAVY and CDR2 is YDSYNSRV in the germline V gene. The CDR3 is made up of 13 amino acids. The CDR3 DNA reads TGTGCCGCCTGGGATAGGATCTTCGGCGAGAAACTCTTT. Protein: CAAWDRIFGEKLF.

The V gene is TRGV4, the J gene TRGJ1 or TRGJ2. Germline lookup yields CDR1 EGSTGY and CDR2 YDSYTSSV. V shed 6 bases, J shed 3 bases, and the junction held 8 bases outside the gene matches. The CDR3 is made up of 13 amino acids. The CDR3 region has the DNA TGTGCCACCTGGAGGCCCATTTATTATAAGAAACTCTTT. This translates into CATWRPIYYKKLF.

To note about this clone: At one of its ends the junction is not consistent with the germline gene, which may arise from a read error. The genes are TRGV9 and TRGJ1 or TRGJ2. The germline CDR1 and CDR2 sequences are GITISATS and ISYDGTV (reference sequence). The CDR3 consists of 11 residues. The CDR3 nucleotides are TGTGCCTCGTGGGAGGCCGATAAGAAACTCTTT. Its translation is CASWEADKKLF.

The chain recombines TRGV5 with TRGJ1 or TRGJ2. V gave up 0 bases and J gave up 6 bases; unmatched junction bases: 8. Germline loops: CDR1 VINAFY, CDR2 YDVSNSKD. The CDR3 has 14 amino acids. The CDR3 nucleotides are TGTGCCACCTGGGACAGGCCCCATGGTTATAAGAAACTCTTT. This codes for CATWDRPHGYKKLF.

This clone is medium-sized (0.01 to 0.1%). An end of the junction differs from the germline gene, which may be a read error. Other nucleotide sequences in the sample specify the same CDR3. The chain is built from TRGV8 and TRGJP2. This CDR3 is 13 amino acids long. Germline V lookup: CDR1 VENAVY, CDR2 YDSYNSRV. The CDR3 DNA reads TGTGCCACCTGGGATAGGAGTGATTGGATCAAGACGTTT. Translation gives CATWDRSDWIKTF.

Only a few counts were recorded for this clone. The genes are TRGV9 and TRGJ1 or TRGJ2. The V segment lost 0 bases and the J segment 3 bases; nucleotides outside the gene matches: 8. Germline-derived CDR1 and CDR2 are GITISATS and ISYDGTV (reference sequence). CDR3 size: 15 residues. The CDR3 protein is CALWEVHGAYYKKLF. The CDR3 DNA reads TGTGCCTTGTGGGAGGTGCATGGCGCTTATTATAAGAAACTCTTT.

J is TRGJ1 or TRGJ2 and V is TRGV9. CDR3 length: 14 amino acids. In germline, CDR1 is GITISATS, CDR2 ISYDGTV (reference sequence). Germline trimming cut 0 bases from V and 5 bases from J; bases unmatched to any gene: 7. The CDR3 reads CALWEVGLNYKKLF. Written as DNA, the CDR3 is TGTGCCTTGTGGGAGGTGGGCCTGAATTATAAGAAACTCTTT.

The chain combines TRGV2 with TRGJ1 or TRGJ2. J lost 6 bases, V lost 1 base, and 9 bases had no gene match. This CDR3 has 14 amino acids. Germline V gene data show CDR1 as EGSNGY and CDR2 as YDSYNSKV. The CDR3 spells CATWDGEQRYKKLF. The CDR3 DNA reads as TGTGCCACCTGGGACGGAGAACAACGTTATAAGAAACTCTTT.

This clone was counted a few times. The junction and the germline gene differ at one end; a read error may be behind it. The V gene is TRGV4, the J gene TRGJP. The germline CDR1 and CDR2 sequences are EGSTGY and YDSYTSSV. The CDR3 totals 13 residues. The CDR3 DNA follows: TGTGCCACCAGGGAGTTGGGCAAAAAAATCAAGGTATTT. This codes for CATRELGKKIKVF.